This TCR beta chain was recovered during a study of T cell repertoires in ileal Crohn's disease (dated by TCRdb to the late 2010s). With regard to the full study: The median duration of disease was roughly eight years, and at the time of surgery roughly 36% of patients were active smokers. All patients had surgery for a complication: stricturing disease in around 60% and penetrating disease in roughly 39%. Postoperative therapy was given to about half of the patients, with thiopurines administered to some 10 patients and anti-TNF agents administered to 15 to 20 patients. TCR repertoire analysis was performed in around 57 Crohn's disease patients drawn from a prospective multicentre cohort. The study ran alongside a multicentre cohort designed to identify predictors of early endoscopic recurrence after ileocolonic resection. A Rutgeerts score above i0 was used to define endoscopic postoperative recurrence. A total of around 150 mucosal samples from approximately 57 patients were sequenced, collected from several sites on the surgical specimen as well as at postoperative endoscopy. The investigation overall reported the following: Only a subgroup of patients, of unstated size, had their mucosal CD4 and CD8 T cells sorted and sequenced. Compared with CD4 T cells, sorted CD8 T cells contained more high-frequency clones, which suggests that the mucosal expansions were mostly CD8. Endoscopic recurrence was linked to a higher percentage of high-frequency clones at surgery, and recurrence occurred in every patient whose clonality exceeded 26.8% (18/57). A significantly higher proportion of clonal expansions was observed in active smokers at surgery than in non-smokers (about 25% vs 18%, p=0.02).

In this sample, this clone turned up a few times. Its binding antigen is unknown. No quality values exist for individual bases; no much larger clone is one base distant. CDR1 and CDR2, looked up from the germline V gene, are SGHRS and YFSETQ. The CDR3 contains 14 residues, cysteine and phenylalanine counted. Only the CDR3 part of the read is kept: 42 bases, read in frame from the first base. The germline V end is reduced by 0 bases and the J end by 2 bases; junction bases left unmatched: 2. Adults with ileal or ileocolonic Crohn's disease and an indication for ileocolonic resection were eligible for inclusion. Whole ileal mucosal biopsies were stored frozen at -80°C before DNA extraction. Genomic DNA was isolated from frozen whole biopsies using a TRizol-based method, and the DNA was quantified with a NanoDrop 2000 spectrophotometer. For commercial TCRB immunosequencing, about 0.45 micrograms of biopsy DNA were submitted for each sample. CDR3 regions were amplified from genomic DNA by Adaptive Biotechnology using a two-step, amplification bias-controlled multiplex PCR. Primers for every V and J gene segment were used in the first PCR, and barcodes and Illumina adapters were added in the second PCR. An Illumina instrument was used to sequence the CDR3 libraries. The study's own analysis went as follows. Analysis combined the vendor-provided pipelines with custom analysis of raw data in R/Bioconductor under R version 3.3.0. Clonality, which ranges from 0 to 1, was calculated as the inverse of the normalised Shannon entropy across all productive clones. High-frequency clones were defined as the share of the repertoire taken up by the top 100 clones, keeping only clones that passed a 95% confidence test. Overlap between samples was measured with the Morisita-Horn index, while repertoire diversity was measured with the Simpson index. This immuneACCESS table, as held by TCRdb, lists in-frame sequences with V and J called but not all clones. Of the missing ones, under half trace to an unresolved V gene in checked studies; the others have no known cause. From that table come the V and J calls and clone size; the DNA was used to work out D and trimming. In all, the sample holds more than 9,500 clones, and roughly 79% of those were seen once. The leading ten clones occupy 3.5% to 5.5% of the sample.

The chain is encoded by TRBV5-1 joined to TRBJ2-7; TRBD1 lines up with 7 middle nucleotides. Specimen: ileal tissue. The TCR was taken from an adult with Crohn's disease. The CDR3 reads as follows: CASSLGQGPYEQYF. The nucleotides read TGCGCCAGCAGCTTGGGACAGGGTCCCTACGAGCAGTACTTC.